The T cell receptor (beta chain) described here comes from a study of CD8 T cells in ankylosing spondylitis. Overall study findings and caveats: Within peripheral blood, clones linked to disease were CD8+ and relatively rare. A number of the motif variants had already been described in reactive arthritis synovial fluid and blood. Roughly eight highly homologous variants made up a TCR beta motif that seemed to typify ankylosing spondylitis blood. Enrichment of disease-linked clones was reportedly significant in matched ankylosing spondylitis synovial fluid.

The CDR3 runs 12 residues. With 6 bases removed from V and 9 bases from J, the gap between germline ends came to 12 bases. The germline gives CDR1 MNHNS, CDR2 SASEGT. TCRdb analysed the 5' RACE reads with MiXCR anew, one entry per CDR3 protein. The sample shows fewer than 400,000 distinct CDR3 sequences, approximately 15% of them seen only once. This clonotype appeared a few times. The antigen remains undetermined. The chain has TRBV6-1 and TRBJ2-1; TRBD2 is a possible D gene (5 bases). The clonotype was recovered from a male donor with ankylosing spondylitis or in good health (not recorded which). Source material: blood, either unsorted or a sorted T cell fraction (not recorded which). The CDR3 DNA reads TGTGCCAGCAGGCCTCTAGCAGGTGAGCAGTTCTTC. The encoded protein is CASRPLAGEQFF.